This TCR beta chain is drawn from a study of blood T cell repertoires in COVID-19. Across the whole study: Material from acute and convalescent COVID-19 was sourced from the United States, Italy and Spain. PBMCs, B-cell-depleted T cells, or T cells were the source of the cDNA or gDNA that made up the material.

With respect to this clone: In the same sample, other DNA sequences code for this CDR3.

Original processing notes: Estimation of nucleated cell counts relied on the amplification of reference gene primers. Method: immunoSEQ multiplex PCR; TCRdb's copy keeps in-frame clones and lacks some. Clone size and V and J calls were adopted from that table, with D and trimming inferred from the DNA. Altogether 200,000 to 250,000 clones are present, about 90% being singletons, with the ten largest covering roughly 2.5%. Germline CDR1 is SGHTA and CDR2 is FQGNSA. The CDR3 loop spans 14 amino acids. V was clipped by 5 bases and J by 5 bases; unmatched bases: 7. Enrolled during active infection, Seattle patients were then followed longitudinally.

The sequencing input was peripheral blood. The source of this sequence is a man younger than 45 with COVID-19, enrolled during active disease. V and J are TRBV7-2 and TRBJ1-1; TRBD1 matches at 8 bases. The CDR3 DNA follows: TGTGCCAGCAGCCTCCAGGGGGCTGGTACTGAAGCTTTCTTT. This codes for CASSLQGAGTEAFF.